This T cell receptor (beta chain) is from a study of blood T cells in healthy people across ages. Study-wide points: The study found TCR beta diversity correlated strongly with naive T cell percentage. Fewer expanded clones and more diversity marked long-lived versus aged donors.

Primers used in a second PCR of about 6 to 11 cycles were a sample-barcoded 5' primer and a J-beta primer mix. TCRdb used MiXCR to reprocess the 5' RACE reads, holding one entry per CDR3 protein. The sample contains around 990,000 distinct CDR3 sequences, under 30% of which appear only once. The CDR3 consists of 14 residues. This clonotype was detected only a few times. Its antigen is not known. The same data also went into a second study, on T cells of mothers and their children. That source reports: A slight, non-significant increase in overlap was found for related mother-child pairs relative to unrelated pairs.

The TCR originated in a girl aged 2 to 10 in good health. The sample consisted of blood. The V and J genes are TRBV21-1 and TRBJ2-1; the tabulated D call, TRBD2, remains unverified against the DNA. TRBJ2-5 explains the end of the DNA better; the J call may be wrong. TRBV21-1 is assigned pseudogene status. The CDR3 sequence is CASSKLREKETQYF. DNA of the CDR3: TGTGCCAGCAGCAAACTAAGGGAGAAAGAGACCCAGTACTTC.